The 30 T cell receptor beta chains below all came from one sample that was sequenced in a study of blood T cell repertoires in COVID-19. Data came from immunoSEQ multiplex PCR; TCRdb stores just in-frame clones and leaves some out. This table holds 200,000 to 300,000 clones, approximately 87% found once. The source material was peripheral blood. Source of these receptors: a woman aged 40 to 49 who had recovered from COVID-19.

The chain joins TRBV9 to TRBJ2-7, with a tentative D call TRBD1 (6 bases). There are 13 residues in the CDR3. CDR1 and CDR2 (germline): SGDLS, YYNGEE. Trimming took 4 bases from V and 6 from J, leaving 14 bases between them. This CDR3 is CASSPRGRGEQYF. DNA for the CDR3: TGTGCCAGCAGCCCCCGTGGCAGGGGCGAGCAGTACTTC.

CDR3 nucleotides: TGTGCCAGCAGCCCCACAGGGGGGTCCTACAATGAGCAGTTCTTC. Translated: CASSPTGGSYNEQFF. The rearrangement uses TRBV7-7 and TRBJ2-1; 8 bases map to TRBD1. J lost 1 base, V lost 5 bases, and 4 bases had no gene match. CDR3 length: 15 residues. In germline, CDR1 is SSHAT, CDR2 FNYEAQ (reference sequence).

This chain joins TRBV4-3 and TRBJ1-2; D not certain. This CDR3 has 14 residues. The germline gives CDR1 LGHNA, CDR2 YSLEER. V gave up 4 bases and J gave up 4 bases, with 13 bases separating them. The CDR3: CASSPYRSSYGYTF. CDR3 coding DNA: TGCGCCAGCAGCCCTTACAGATCCTCCTATGGCTACACCTTC.

The chain has TRBV9 and TRBJ1-2; 12 bases are shared with TRBD1. In germline, CDR1 is SGDLS, CDR2 YYNGEE. The CDR3 has 14 residues. V was clipped by 4 bases and J by 7 bases; unmatched bases: 5. CDR3 sequence (DNA): TGTGCCAGCAGCCCTCGGGACAGGGGGCTTGGCTACACCTTC. This codes for CASSPRDRGLGYTF.

The chain couples TRBV4-1 to TRBJ1-4; 7 bases map to TRBD1. This CDR3 contains 15 residues. After removal of 8 bases from V and 3 bases from J, the junction contained 9 bases not matched to a gene. Germline loops: CDR1 MGHRA, CDR2 YSYEKL. The CDR3 is CASRYPGQSNEKLFF. In nucleotides, the CDR3 is TGCGCCAGCCGATACCCGGGACAGTCTAATGAAAAACTGTTTTTT.

V gene TRBV12-3 or TRBV12-4 combines with J gene TRBJ2-7, with a possible D match to TRBD1 (6 bases). V lost 5 bases to trimming and J lost 6 bases, with 14 bases between them. The CDR3 spans 13 residues. The CDR3 loop reads CASSLNWGLEQYF. CDR3 bases: TGTGCCAGCAGTCTCAACTGGGGGCTCGAGCAGTACTTC.

In regard to this clone: The same CDR3 is also encoded by other DNA sequences in this sample. In DNA, the CDR3 is TGTGCCAGCAGCACCGGACAGGGGGCCTACGAGCAGTACTTC. Its protein is CASSTGQGAYEQYF. J is TRBJ2-7 and V is TRBV9, with TRBD1 matching 10 bases. V dropped 4 bases and J dropped 2; count of bases not matched to a gene: 3. Germline values: CDR1 SGDLS, CDR2 YYNGEE. This CDR3 is 14 amino acids long.

The V call is TRBV9, the J call TRBJ2-2; perhaps TRBD1 as D (5 bases). V was trimmed by 4 bases and J by 4 bases, leaving 17 bases between them. In germline, CDR1 is SGDLS, CDR2 YYNGEE. The CDR3 totals 16 residues. CDR3 residues: CASSLSSQGSTGELFF. The CDR3 DNA reads as TGTGCCAGCAGCCTCTCTTCTCAGGGAAGCACCGGGGAGCTGTTTTTT.

The genes are TRBV6-5 and TRBJ2-7; 10 bases fit TRBD2. This CDR3 is built from 15 residues. V lost 5 bases, J lost 4 bases, and 8 bases stayed unmatched. CDR1 and CDR2 (germline): MNHEY, SVGAGI. The CDR3 is CASSTGASGGYEQYF. As DNA, the CDR3 is TGTGCCAGCAGTACCGGAGCTAGCGGGGGATACGAGCAGTACTTC.

The chain employs TRBV7-8 and TRBJ1-1; tentative D call: TRBD1 (5 bases). The germline V gene encodes CDR1 SGHVS and CDR2 FQNEAQ. The CDR3 has 13 amino acids. The V end was cut by 3 bases, the J end by 6 bases, with 11 bases between. Here the CDR3 reads CASSFMGGAEAFF. CDR3 DNA: TGTGCCAGCAGCTTTATGGGAGGGGCTGAAGCTTTCTTT.

The chain links TRBV9 to TRBJ2-2; D gene ambiguous. Germline CDR1 is SGDLS and CDR2 is YYNGEE. This CDR3 has 14 amino acids. V shed 1 base and J shed 1 base, with 5 bases lying between them. Here the CDR3 DNA reads TGTGCCAGCAGCGTACGCGGGAACACCGGGGAGCTGTTTTTT. It specifies CASSVRGNTGELFF.

The chain has TRBV5-1 and TRBJ2-7; D is possibly TRBD1 (6 bases). Germline V CDR1 and CDR2: SGHRS, YFSETQ. The CDR3 has 15 residues. Trimming removed 1 base at V and 2 bases at J, with 13 bases between. CDR3 sequence: CASSLRTVPPYEQYF. The CDR3 DNA sequence: TGCGCCAGCAGCTTGAGGACAGTCCCACCCTACGAGCAGTACTTC.

The chain links TRBV6-6 to TRBJ2-3; D is unresolved. The CDR3 has 14 amino acids. Per the germline V gene, CDR1 is MNHNY and CDR2 is SVGAGI (reference sequence). V dropped 0 bases and J dropped 3 bases, with 7 bases sitting between them. The chain's CDR3 is CASSYSGSTDTQYF. The CDR3 region has the DNA TGTGCCAGCAGTTACTCGGGCAGTACAGATACGCAGTATTTT.

In nucleotides, the CDR3 is TGTGCCAGCAGCTTGGTACAGCATAATTCACCCCTCCACTTT. This translates into CASSLVQHNSPLHF. J is TRBJ1-6 and V is TRBV5-8; D not resolved. Germline lookup yields CDR1 SGHTS and CDR2 YDEGEE. V lost 0 bases and J lost 5, with 6 bases in between. The CDR3 contains 14 residues.

CDR3 loop: CASSLRRGGSGNEQFF. The CDR3 bases are TGTGCCAGCAGCTTAAGAAGAGGGGGCTCGGGTAATGAGCAGTTCTTC. V and J are TRBV7-3 and TRBJ2-1; 7 bases are shared with TRBD1. CDR1 is SGHTA and CDR2 is FQGTGA in the germline V gene. V lost 1 base to trimming and J lost 7 bases; unmatched junction nucleotides: 10. This CDR3 has 16 residues.

The chain employs TRBV28 and TRBJ1-5, with 8 bases identical to TRBD1. The germline gives CDR1 MDHEN, CDR2 SYDVKM. J was trimmed by 0 bases and V by 7 bases; bases with no gene match: 8. This CDR3 is 16 amino acids long. CDR3: CASTPTGTGSNQPQHF. CDR3 nucleotide sequence: TGTGCCAGCACTCCTACCGGGACAGGTAGCAATCAGCCCCAGCATTTT.

V is TRBV12-3 or TRBV12-4 and J is TRBJ1-1; tentatively, D is TRBD1 (5 bases). V gave up 7 bases and J gave up 6 bases, with 12 bases separating them. The CDR3 covers 12 residues. Here the CDR3 reads CASTPLGPEAFF. DNA for the CDR3: TGTGCCAGCACCCCTCTGGGGCCTGAAGCTTTCTTT.

The rearrangement links TRBV19 to TRBJ2-7, with D possibly being TRBD2 (5 bases). Trimming removed 6 bases from V and 4 bases from J, with 16 bases in between. The CDR3 spans 14 residues. Germline V CDR1 and CDR2: LNHDA, SQIVND (reference sequence). CDR3: CASSWAASGYEQYF. The DNA for the CDR3 is TGTGCCAGTAGCTGGGCGGCGAGCGGTTACGAGCAGTACTTC.

V gene TRBV6-5 combines with J gene TRBJ1-5; D is unresolved. The CDR3 runs to 15 residues. Germline CDR1 MNHEY, CDR2 SVGAGI. With 5 bases removed from V and 0 bases from J, the gap between germline ends came to 11 bases. The CDR3 spells CASSRHHGSNQPQHF. The CDR3 coding sequence is TGTGCCAGCAGTAGACACCACGGTAGCAATCAGCCCCAGCATTTT.

The gene calls are TRBV4-3 and TRBJ1-1; D is unclear. Per the germline V gene, CDR1 is LGHNA and CDR2 is YSLEER. V lost 4 bases and J 2 bases, leaving 11 bases between the germline ends. The CDR3 has 14 amino acids. Written as DNA, the CDR3 is TGCGCCAGCAGCCGAGTCCGGGGTAACACTGAAGCTTTCTTT. Protein sequence: CASSRVRGNTEAFF.

The CDR3 spells CASSLYLSNTGELFF. In nucleotides, the CDR3 is TGTGCCAGCAGCTTGTATCTCTCGAACACCGGGGAGCTGTTTTTT. The gene calls are TRBV5-4 and TRBJ2-2; no firm D call. Looked up from germline, CDR1 is SGHNT and CDR2 is YYREEE (reference sequence). V lost 1 base to trimming and J lost 0 bases, with 7 bases between them. This CDR3 comprises 15 residues.

The CDR3 bases are TGTGCCAGCAGTTTATCTGGACTAGTGGGGGGCCCAGATACGCAGTATTTT. Translation gives CASSLSGLVGGPDTQYF. The chain carries TRBV27 and TRBJ2-3; the D gene is possibly TRBD2 (7 bases). The germline V gene encodes CDR1 MNHEY and CDR2 SMNVEV (reference sequence). V dropped 0 bases and J dropped 4 bases, with 17 bases sitting between them. CDR3 size: 17 residues.

A note on this clone: Other nucleotide sequences from this sample produce the same CDR3. The rearrangement links TRBV2 to TRBJ2-1; D gene uncertain. The CDR3 has 14 residues. V was trimmed by 3 bases and J by 1 base, leaving 7 bases between them. The germline gives CDR1 SNHLY, CDR2 FYNNEI. The CDR3 bases are TGTGCCAGCAGTGACAGTCCATCCTACAATGAGCAGTTCTTC. This encodes CASSDSPSYNEQFF.

CDR3 coding DNA: TGTGCCAGCAGGGGACAGTGGCCGGGAGGCTACACCTTC. Translated: CASRGQWPGGYTF. The chain uses TRBV6-5 and TRBJ1-2, with 7 bases aligning to TRBD1. The CDR3 spans 13 residues. Losses at the gene ends were 6 bases for V and 8 bases for J; bases not matched to a gene: 9. The germline V gene has CDR1 MNHEY and CDR2 SVGAGI.

The chain has TRBV6-5 and TRBJ1-2; D remains ambiguous. V shed 7 bases and J shed 0 bases, with 9 bases lying between them. Per the germline V gene, CDR1 is MNHEY and CDR2 is SVGAGI. This CDR3 spans 13 amino acids. The CDR3 coding sequence is TGTGCCAGCACGGACTCGGCTAACTATGGCTACACCTTC. As protein: CASTDSANYGYTF.

This clone appeared once. V is TRBV15 and J is TRBJ1-1; 9 nucleotides align to TRBD1. Germline V gives CDR1 LNHNV, CDR2 YYDKDF (reference sequence). The CDR3 contains 14 residues. V was clipped by 7 bases and J by 3 bases; unmatched bases: 6. CDR3 amino acids: CATTRGQGYTEAFF. CDR3 sequence (DNA): TGTGCCACCACTCGCGGACAGGGGTACACTGAAGCTTTCTTT.

V gene TRBV13 combines with J gene TRBJ1-2; 8 nucleotides match TRBD1. V dropped 5 bases and J dropped 4; count of bases not matched to a gene: 9. Germline values: CDR1 PRHDT, CDR2 FYEKMQ (reference sequence). The CDR3 runs 15 residues. This CDR3 is CASSPRTGLAYGYTF. The CDR3 region has the DNA TGTGCCAGCAGCCCAAGGACAGGGCTTGCCTATGGCTACACCTTC.

V is TRBV5-4 and J is TRBJ1-2; D gene uncertain. The CDR3 totals 11 residues. Trimming took off 1 base at V and 13 bases at J, with 11 bases between the two ends. Germline V gene data show CDR1 as SGHNT and CDR2 as YYREEE (reference sequence). CDR3 in amino acids: CASSLTVYFTF. The CDR3, as DNA: TGTGCCAGCAGCTTGACAGTGTACTTCACCTTC.

The rearrangement uses TRBV7-6 and TRBJ2-3, with 7 bases matching TRBD1. Germline lookup yields CDR1 SGHVS and CDR2 FNYEAQ. V lost 6 bases to trimming and J lost 3 bases; unmatched junction nucleotides: 9. The CDR3 covers 15 residues. The CDR3 coding sequence is TGTGCCAGCAGAAAGAGACAGGGCGGGACAGATACGCAGTATTTT. Its protein is CASRKRQGGTDTQYF. Full variable domain (rest looked up from reference TRBV7-6 and TRBJ2-3): GAGVSQSPRYKVTKRGQDVALRCDPISGHVSLYWYRQALGQGPEFLTYFNYEAQQDKSGLPNDRFSAERPEGSISTLTIQRTEQRDSAMYRCASRKRQGGTDTQYFGPGTRLTVL.

This clone was counted once. The V call is TRBV6-5, the J call TRBJ1-6; D unresolved. V gave up 7 bases and J gave up 9 bases, with 16 bases separating them. This CDR3 has 14 residues. Germline V gene data show CDR1 as MNHEY and CDR2 as SVGAGI. The CDR3 region has the DNA TGTGCCAGCACCAACCCTTTACCAGGTTCACCCCTCCACTTT. Protein product: CASTNPLPGSPLHF.